This record looks at one T cell receptor (beta chain) sequence and its context. In the source study's methods: Reference gene primers were amplified, and this amplification served to estimate nucleated cell counts. TCRdb's copy holds only in-frame clones and misses some; the assay was immunoSEQ multiplex PCR. From that table come the V and J calls and clone size; the DNA was used to work out D and trimming. Of approximately 280,000 clones in the sample, roughly 85% were seen once. The data originate from a study of blood T cell repertoires in COVID-19. As for the study in general: Both acute and convalescent COVID-19 samples were obtained from the United States, Italy and Spain.

Ages ranged from about 18 to 89 years, with residence in around 24 US areas. Looked up from germline, CDR1 is MDHEN and CDR2 is SYDVKM. The CDR3 runs to 15 residues. Unmatched junction bases numbered 10, after V lost 5 bases and J lost 6 bases. The sample taken for sequencing was PBMCs or T cells enriched from blood (not recorded which). The rearrangement joins TRBV28 to TRBJ2-3; 8 bases agree with TRBD2. The receptor was isolated from a woman aged 40 to 49 who had recovered from COVID-19. For the CDR3, the DNA is TGTGCCAGCAGTCTGTACGGGACTAGTGTGGATACGCAGTATTTT. Its protein is CASSLYGTSVDTQYF.